Following are 3 T cell receptor beta chains from one sample sequenced in a study of T cell clonality in common variable immunodeficiency. The protocol was immunoSEQ multiplex PCR, while the TCRdb copy is restricted to in-frame clones and leaves out a portion. The repertoire has approximately 64,000 clones, none seen only once; the ten largest take about 1.8%. Sample: peripheral blood mononuclear cells. The receptor set was obtained from a person aged 18-69 years in good health.

This clone occurred many times. The read ends 3 residues early relative to the CDR3; the germline J gene fills the gap. This chain connects TRBV7-6 to TRBJ2-3, with TRBD2 matching 12 bases. The CDR3 totals 14 residues. Trimming removed 4 bases from V and 6 bases from J; junction bases left unmatched: 2. Germline lookup yields CDR1 SGHVS and CDR2 FNYEAQ. The CDR3 loop is CASSSLAGGDTQYF. The CDR3 bases that were read are TGTGCCAGCAGCTCCCTAGCGGGGGGGGATACG.

This clone was seen at least ten times. The CDR3 end lies 3 residues beyond the end of the read and is filled in from the germline J gene. This rearrangement joins TRBV11-2 to TRBJ2-3; D not certain. The CDR3 loop spans 14 amino acids. The germline gives CDR1 SGHAT, CDR2 FQNNGV. Trimming shortened V by 4 bases and J by 1 base, and 9 bases separated the two germline ends. The CDR3 spells CASSSSRGTDTQYF. The DNA read from the CDR3 is TGTGCCAGCAGCTCTAGTCGAGGCACAGATACG.

This clone was counted ten times or more. The read ends 3 residues early relative to the CDR3; the germline J gene fills the gap. The chain uses TRBV30 and TRBJ2-6, with D possibly being TRBD1 (6 bases). The germline V gene has CDR1 GTSNPN and CDR2 SVGIG (reference sequence). CDR3 size: 15 residues. Trimming took off 2 bases at V and 4 bases at J, with 12 bases between the two ends. The CDR3 bases that were read are TGTGCCTGGAGTAAAACAGGGAGCGGGGCCAACGTC. It yields the protein CAWSKTGSGANV. In full, the CDR3 reads CAWSKTGSGANVLTF.